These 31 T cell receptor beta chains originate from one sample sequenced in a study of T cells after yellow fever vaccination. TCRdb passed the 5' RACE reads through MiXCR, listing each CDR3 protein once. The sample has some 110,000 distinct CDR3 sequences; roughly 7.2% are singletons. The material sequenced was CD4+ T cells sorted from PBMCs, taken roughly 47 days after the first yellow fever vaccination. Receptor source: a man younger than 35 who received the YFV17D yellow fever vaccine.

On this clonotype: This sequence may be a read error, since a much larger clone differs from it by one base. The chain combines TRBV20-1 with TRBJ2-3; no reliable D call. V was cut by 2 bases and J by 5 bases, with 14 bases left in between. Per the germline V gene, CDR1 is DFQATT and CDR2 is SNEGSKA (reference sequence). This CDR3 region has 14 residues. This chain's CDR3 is CSARRGLDGDTQYF. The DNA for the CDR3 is TGCAGTGCTAGACGTGGCCTAGATGGAGATACGCAGTATTTT.

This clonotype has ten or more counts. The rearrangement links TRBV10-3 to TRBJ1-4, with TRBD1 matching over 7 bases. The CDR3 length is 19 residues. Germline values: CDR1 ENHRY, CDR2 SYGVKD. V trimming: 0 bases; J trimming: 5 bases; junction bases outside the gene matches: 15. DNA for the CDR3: TGTGCCATCAGTGAGTCCGGGGGGGATACCGGGACAGACAATGAAAAACTGTTTTTT. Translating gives CAISESGGDTGTDNEKLFF.

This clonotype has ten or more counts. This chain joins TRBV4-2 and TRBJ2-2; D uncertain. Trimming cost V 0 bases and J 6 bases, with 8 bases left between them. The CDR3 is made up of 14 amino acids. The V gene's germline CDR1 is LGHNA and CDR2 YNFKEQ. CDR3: CASSQDRIAGELFF. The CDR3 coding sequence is TGTGCCAGCAGCCAAGACAGGATTGCCGGGGAGCTGTTTTTT.

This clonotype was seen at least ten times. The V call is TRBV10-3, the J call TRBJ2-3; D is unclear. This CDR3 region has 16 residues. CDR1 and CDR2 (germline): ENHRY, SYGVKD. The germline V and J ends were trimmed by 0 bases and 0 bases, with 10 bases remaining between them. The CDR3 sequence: CAISESMIPSTDTQYF. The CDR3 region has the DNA TGTGCCATCAGTGAGTCGATGATTCCTAGCACAGATACGCAGTATTTT.

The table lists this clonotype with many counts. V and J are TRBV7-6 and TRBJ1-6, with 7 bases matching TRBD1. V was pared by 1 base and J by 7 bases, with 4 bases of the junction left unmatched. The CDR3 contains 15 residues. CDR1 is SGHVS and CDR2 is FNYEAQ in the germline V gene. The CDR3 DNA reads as TGTGCCAGCAGCTTAGAGGGACAGCAGAATTCACCCCTCCACTTT. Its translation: CASSLEGQQNSPLHF.

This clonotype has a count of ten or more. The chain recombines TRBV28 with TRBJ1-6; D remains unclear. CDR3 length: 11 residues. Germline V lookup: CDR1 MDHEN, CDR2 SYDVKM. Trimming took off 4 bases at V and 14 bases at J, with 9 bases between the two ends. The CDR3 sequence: CASSYLAALHF. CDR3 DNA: TGTGCCAGCAGTTACCTCGCAGCCCTCCACTTT.

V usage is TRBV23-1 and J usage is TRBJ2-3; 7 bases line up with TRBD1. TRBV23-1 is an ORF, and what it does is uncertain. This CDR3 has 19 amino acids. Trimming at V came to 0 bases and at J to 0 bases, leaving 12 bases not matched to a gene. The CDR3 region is CASSQSGQLGTVSTDTQYF. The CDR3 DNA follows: TGCGCCAGCAGTCAATCGGGGCAATTGGGGACAGTGAGCACAGATACGCAGTATTTT.

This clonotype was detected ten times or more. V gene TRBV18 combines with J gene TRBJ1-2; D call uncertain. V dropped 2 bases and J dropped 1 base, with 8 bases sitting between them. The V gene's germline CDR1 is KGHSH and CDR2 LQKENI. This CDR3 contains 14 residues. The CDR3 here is CASSPIPDNYGYTF. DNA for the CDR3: TGTGCCAGCTCACCAATACCGGATAACTATGGCTACACCTTC.

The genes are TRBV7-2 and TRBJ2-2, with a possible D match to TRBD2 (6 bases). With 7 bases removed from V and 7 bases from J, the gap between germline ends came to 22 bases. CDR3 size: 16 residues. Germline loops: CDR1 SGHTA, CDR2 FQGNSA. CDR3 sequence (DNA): TGTGCCAGCAACCCCTCGTCGCTGGGCGGGGTCGGGGAGCTGTTTTTT. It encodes CASNPSSLGGVGELFF.

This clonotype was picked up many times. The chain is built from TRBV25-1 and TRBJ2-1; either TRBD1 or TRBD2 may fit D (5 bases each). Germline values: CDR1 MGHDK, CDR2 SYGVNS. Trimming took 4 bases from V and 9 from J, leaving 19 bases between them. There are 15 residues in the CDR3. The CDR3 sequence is CASSVTGTRGSEQFF. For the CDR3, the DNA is TGTGCCAGCAGTGTAACCGGGACCCGGGGATCTGAGCAGTTCTTC. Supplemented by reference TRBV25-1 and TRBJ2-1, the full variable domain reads EADIYQTPRYLVIGTGKKITLECSQTMGHDKMYWYQQDPGMELHLIHYSYGVNSTEKGDLSSESTVSRIRTEHFPLTLESARPSHTSQYLCASSVTGTRGSEQFFGPGTRLTVL.

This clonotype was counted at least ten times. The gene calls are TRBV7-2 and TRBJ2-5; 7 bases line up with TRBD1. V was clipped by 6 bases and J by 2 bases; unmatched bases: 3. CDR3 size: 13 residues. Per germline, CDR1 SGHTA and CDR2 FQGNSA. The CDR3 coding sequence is TGTGCCAGCAGACAGGGGATTCAAGAGACCCAGTACTTC. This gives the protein CASRQGIQETQYF.

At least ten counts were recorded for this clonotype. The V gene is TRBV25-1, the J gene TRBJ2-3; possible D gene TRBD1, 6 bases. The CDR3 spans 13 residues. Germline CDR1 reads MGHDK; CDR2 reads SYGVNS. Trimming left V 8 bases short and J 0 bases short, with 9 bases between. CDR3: CASHGQSTDTQYF. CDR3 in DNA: TGTGCCAGCCATGGACAGAGCACAGATACGCAGTATTTT.

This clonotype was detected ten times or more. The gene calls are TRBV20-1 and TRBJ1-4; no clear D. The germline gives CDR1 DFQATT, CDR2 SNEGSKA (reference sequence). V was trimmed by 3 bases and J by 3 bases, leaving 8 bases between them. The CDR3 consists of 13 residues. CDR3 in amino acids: CSASWGSNEKLFF. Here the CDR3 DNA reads TGCAGTGCTAGTTGGGGTTCTAATGAAAAACTGTTTTTT.

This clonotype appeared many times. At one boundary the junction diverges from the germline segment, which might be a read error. The CDR3 coding sequence is TGTGCTAGCAGCCGGGGACTAGCGGGGCCGAATGAGCAGTTCTTC. Amino acids: CASSRGLAGPNEQFF. The V gene is TRBV7-7, the J gene TRBJ2-1; the match to TRBD2 covers 13 bases. The CDR3 is 15 amino acids. From germline, CDR1 is SSHAT and CDR2 FNYEAQ (reference sequence).

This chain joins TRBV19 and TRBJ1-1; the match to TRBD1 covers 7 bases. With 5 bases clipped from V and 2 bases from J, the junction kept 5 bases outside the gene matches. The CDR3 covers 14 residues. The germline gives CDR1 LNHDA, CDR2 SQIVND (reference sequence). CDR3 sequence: CASSGGTANTEAFF. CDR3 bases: TGTGCCAGTAGTGGGGGGACAGCCAACACTGAAGCTTTCTTT.

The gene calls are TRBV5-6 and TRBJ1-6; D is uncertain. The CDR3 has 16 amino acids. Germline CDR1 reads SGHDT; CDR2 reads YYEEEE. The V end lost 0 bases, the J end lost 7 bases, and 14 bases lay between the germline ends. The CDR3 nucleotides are TGTGCCAGCAGCTTGGTGTTTCGTATTAGGAATTCACCCCTCCACTTT. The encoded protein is CASSLVFRIRNSPLHF.

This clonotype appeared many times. The CDR3 region has the DNA TGTGCCAGCAGCCCAGGACGGAGCTACGAGCAGTACGTC. This encodes CASSPGRSYEQYV. This chain links TRBV7-9 with TRBJ2-7; D remains unclear. Germline values: CDR1 SEHNR, CDR2 FQNEAQ (reference sequence). The V and J ends lost 5 bases and 3 bases respectively, with 11 bases between them. This CDR3 contains 13 residues.

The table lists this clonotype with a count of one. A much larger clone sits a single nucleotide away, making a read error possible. CDR3 in amino acids: CSARGSNSNQPQHF. CDR3 DNA: TGCAGTGCTAGAGGTTCTAACAGCAATCAGCCCCAGCATTTT. The rearrangement uses TRBV20-1 and TRBJ1-5; D is unresolved. In germline, CDR1 is DFQATT, CDR2 SNEGSKA (reference sequence). The V end lost 1 base, the J end lost 1 base, and 8 bases lay between the germline ends. This CDR3 contains 14 residues.

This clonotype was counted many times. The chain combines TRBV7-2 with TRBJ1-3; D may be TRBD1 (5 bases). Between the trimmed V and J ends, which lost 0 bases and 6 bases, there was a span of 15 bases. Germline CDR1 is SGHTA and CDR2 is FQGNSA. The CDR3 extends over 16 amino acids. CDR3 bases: TGTGCCAGCAGCTTAGCCCCAGGGCGTCTGGAAAACACCATATATTTT. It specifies CASSLAPGRLENTIYF.

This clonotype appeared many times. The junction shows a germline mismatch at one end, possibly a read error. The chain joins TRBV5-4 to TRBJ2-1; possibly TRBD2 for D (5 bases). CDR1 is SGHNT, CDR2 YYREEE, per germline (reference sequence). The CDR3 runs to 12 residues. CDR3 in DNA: TGTGCCAGCAGCGAAAGAGCGGCCGAGCCGTTCTTC. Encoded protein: CASSERAAEPFF.

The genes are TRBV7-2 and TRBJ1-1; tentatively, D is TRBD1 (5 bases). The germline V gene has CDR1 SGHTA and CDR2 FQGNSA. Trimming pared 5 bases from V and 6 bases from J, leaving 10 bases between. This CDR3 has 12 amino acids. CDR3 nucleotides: TGTGCCAGCAGCGCAGCAGGGCCTGAAGCTTTCTTT. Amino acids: CASSAAGPEAFF.

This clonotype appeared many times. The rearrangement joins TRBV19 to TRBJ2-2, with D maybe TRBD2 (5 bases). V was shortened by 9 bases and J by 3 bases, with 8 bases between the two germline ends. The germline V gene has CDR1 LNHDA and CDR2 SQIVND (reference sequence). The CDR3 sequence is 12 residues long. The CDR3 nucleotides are TGTGCCAGCCCCGGGGACACCGGGGAGCTGTTTTTT. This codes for CASPGDTGELFF.

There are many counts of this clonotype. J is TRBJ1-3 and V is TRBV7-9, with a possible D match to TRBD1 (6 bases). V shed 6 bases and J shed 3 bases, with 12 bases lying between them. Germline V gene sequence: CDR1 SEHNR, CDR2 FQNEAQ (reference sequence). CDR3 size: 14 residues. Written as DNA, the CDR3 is TGTGCCAGCAGGTCACAGGGCCTTGGAAACACCATATATTTT. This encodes CASRSQGLGNTIYF. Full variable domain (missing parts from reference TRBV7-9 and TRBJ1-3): DTGVSQNPRHKITKRGQNVTFRCDPISEHNRLYWYRQTLGQGPEFLTYFQNEAQLEKSRLLSDRFSAERPKGSFSTLEIQRTEQGDSAMYLCASRSQGLGNTIYFGEGSWLTVV.

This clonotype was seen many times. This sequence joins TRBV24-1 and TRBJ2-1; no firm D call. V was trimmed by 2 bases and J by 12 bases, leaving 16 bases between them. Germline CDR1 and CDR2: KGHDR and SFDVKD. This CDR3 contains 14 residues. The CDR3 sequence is CATSDSPSLWTQFF. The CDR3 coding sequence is TGTGCCACCAGTGATTCCCCGAGTTTATGGACGCAGTTCTTC.

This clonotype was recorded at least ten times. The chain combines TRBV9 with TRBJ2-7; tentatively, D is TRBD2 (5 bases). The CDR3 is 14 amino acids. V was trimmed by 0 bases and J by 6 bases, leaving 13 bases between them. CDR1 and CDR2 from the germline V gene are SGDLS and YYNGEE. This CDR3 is CASSVELDSVEQYF. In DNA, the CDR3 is TGTGCCAGCAGCGTAGAATTGGACTCGGTCGAGCAGTACTTC.

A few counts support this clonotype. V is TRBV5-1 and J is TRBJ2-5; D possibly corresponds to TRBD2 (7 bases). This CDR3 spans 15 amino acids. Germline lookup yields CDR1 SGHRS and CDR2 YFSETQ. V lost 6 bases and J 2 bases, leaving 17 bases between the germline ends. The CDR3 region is CASTTGRGPQETQYF. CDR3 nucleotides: TGCGCCAGCACCACAGGGCGGGGGCCTCAAGAGACCCAGTACTTC.

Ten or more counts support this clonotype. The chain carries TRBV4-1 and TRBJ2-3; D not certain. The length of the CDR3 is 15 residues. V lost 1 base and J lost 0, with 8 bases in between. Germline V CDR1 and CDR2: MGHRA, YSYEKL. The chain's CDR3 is CASSQVYTSTDTQYF. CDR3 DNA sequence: TGCGCCAGCAGCCAAGTTTATACTAGCACAGATACGCAGTATTTT.

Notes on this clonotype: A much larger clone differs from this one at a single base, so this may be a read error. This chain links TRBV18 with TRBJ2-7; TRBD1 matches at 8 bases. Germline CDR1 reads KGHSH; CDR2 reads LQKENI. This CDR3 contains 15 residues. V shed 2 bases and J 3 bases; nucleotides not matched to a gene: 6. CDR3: CASSPAGTGDYEQYF. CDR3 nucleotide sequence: TGTGCCAGCTCACCAGCCGGGACAGGTGACTACGAGCAGTACTTC.

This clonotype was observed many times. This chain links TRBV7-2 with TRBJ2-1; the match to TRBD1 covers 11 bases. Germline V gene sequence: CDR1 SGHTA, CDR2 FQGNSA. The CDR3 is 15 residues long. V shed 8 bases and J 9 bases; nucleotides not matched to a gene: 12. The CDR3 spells CASGDGGTGGFEQFF. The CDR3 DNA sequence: TGTGCCAGCGGAGATGGGGGGACAGGGGGTTTTGAGCAGTTCTTC.

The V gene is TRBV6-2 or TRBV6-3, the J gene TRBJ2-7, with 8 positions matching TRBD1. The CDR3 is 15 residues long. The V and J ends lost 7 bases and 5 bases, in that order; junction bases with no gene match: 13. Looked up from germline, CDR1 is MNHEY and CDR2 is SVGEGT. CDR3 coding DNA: TGTGCCAGCACCGACACTACCGGGACAGGCCACGAGCAGTACTTC. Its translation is CASTDTTGTGHEQYF.

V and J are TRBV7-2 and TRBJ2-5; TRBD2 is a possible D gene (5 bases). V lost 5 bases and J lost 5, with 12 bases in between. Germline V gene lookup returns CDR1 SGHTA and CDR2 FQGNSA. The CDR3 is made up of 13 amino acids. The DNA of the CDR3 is TGTGCCAGCAGCCCTTACGGGAACGAGACCCAGTACTTC. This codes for CASSPYGNETQYF.